This T cell receptor (beta chain) was recovered during a study of beta chain features in type 1 diabetes. General study points: Sampled from patients, naive, central memory and Treg TCRB repertoires appeared more similar than those sampled from healthy donors. Whether HLA type influences TCRB rearrangement remained unresolved here.

The CDR3 consists of 14 residues. Trimming at V came to 3 bases and at J to 2 bases, leaving 1 base not matched to a gene. CDR1 is SGHTA, CDR2 FQGNSA, per germline. This clone was found a few times. Its antigen is as yet unknown. This specimen includes other DNA sequences encoding the same CDR3. The authors reverse transcribed all of the isolated RNA, so sequencing captured expressed TCRB transcripts. Each sample of naive, central memory or regulatory T cells had, on average, about 3.57 million reads. The method was immunoSEQ multiplex PCR; TCRdb's version includes in-frame clones alone and lacks a portion of them. The table has a few hundred thousand clones, around 19% seen once.

The specimen was naive CD4+ T cells from blood. The gene calls are TRBV7-2 and TRBJ1-1, with 9 bases matching TRBD1. The receptor was derived from a woman in her late teens or twenties in good health. The chain's CDR3 is CASSLDRGNTEAFF. The CDR3 DNA reads as TGTGCCAGCAGCTTGGACAGGGGAAACACTGAAGCTTTCTTT.